A few counts support the clone carrying this T cell receptor (beta chain). As yet, its antigen is unknown. The source of the sample is a study of T cell repertoires in cytomegalovirus infection. In the study overall: HLA-B-restricted CMV epitopes that are well studied were used alongside recently identified HLA-C-restricted ones. TCR beta signatures that were public indicated CMV infection and matching HLA type.

TCRdb re-analysed the reads in MiXCR, keeping a single row per CDR3 protein. In the table there are some 99,000 distinct CDR3 sequences, approximately 28% of which are singletons. Per the germline V gene, CDR1 is MDHEN and CDR2 is SYDVKM. Unmatched junction bases numbered 5, after V lost 1 base and J lost 4 bases. The CDR3 contains 15 residues. Study outcomes and limitations: The cumulative frequency of public TCR beta families identified carriers of CMV plus the relevant HLA. Ex vivo, HLA-C-restricted CMV-specific TCR beta clonotypes prevailed over the rest of the response.

This rearrangement joins TRBV28 to TRBJ2-7, with 9 bases that match TRBD2. The sequence was collected from a human donor in good health (CMV status not recorded). Some clones in this sample may be carry-over from other donors' samples. Sequencing was performed on CD8+ T cells from cultured PBMCs, taken from culture after CMV antigen stimulation. CDR3 residues: CASSLSAGGGYEQYF. CDR3 coding DNA: TGTGCCAGCAGTTTATCGGCGGGGGGGGGATACGAGCAGTACTTC.